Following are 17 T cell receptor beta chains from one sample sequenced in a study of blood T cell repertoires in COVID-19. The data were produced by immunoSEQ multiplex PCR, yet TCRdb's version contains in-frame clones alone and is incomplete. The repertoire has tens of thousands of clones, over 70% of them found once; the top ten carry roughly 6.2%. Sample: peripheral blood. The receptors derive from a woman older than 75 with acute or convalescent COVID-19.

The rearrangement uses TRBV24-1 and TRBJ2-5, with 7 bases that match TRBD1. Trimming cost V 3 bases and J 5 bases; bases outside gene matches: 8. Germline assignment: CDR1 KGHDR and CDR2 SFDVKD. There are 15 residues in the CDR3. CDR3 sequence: CATSDTRQGRETQYF. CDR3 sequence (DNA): TGTGCCACCAGTGATACCAGACAGGGTAGGGAGACCCAGTACTTC.

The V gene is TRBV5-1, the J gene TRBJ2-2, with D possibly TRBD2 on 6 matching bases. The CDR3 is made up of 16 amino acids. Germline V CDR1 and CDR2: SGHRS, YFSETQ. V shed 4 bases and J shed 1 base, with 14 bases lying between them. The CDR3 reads CASSPRNGGNTGELFF. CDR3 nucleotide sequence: TGCGCCAGCAGCCCACGAAACGGGGGGAACACCGGGGAGCTGTTTTTT.

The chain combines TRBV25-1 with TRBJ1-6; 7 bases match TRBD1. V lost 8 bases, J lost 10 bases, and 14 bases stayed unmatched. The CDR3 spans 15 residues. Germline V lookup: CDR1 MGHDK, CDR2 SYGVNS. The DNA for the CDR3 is TGTGCCAGCGACGGGACAGAGGGATTAAGGTCACCCCTCCACTTT. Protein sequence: CASDGTEGLRSPLHF.

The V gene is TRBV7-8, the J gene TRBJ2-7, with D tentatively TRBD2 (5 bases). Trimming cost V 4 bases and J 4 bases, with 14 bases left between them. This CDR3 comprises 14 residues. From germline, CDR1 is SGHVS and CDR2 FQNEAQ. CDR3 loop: CASSSTRTGYEQYF. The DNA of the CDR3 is TGTGCCAGCAGCTCGACACGGACTGGATACGAGCAGTACTTC.

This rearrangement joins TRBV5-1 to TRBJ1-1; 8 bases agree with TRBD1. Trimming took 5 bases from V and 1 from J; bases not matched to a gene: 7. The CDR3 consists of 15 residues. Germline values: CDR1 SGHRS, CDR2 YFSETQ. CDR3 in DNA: TGCGCCAGCAGGGAGACAGGGGCAACGAACACTGAAGCTTTCTTT. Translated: CASRETGATNTEAFF.

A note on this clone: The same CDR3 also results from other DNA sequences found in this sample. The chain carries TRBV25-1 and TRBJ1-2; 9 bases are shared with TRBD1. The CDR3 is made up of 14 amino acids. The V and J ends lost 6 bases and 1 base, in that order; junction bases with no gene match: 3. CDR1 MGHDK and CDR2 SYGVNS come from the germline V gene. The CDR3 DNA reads TGTGCCAGCAGACGGACAGGGGATAACTATGGCTACACCTTC. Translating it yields CASRRTGDNYGYTF.

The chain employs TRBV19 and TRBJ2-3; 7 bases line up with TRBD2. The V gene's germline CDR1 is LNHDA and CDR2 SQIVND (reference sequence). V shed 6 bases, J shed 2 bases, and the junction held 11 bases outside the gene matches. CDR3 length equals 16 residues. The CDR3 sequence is CASRGYGGEITDTQYF. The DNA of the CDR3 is TGTGCCAGTAGGGGATATGGGGGGGAAATCACAGATACGCAGTATTTT.

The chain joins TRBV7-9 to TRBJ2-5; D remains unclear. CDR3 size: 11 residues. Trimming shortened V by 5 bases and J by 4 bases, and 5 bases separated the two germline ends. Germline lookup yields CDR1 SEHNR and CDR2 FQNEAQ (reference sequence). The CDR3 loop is CASSTGETQYF. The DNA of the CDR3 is TGTGCCAGCAGCACGGGAGAGACCCAGTACTTC.

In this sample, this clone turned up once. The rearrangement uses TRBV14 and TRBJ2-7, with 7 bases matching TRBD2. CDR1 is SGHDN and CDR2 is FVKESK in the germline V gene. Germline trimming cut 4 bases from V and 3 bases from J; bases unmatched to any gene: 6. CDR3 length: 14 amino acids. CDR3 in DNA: TGTGCCAGCAGCCCCCTGACTAGCTTCTACGAGCAGTACTTC. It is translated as CASSPLTSFYEQYF.

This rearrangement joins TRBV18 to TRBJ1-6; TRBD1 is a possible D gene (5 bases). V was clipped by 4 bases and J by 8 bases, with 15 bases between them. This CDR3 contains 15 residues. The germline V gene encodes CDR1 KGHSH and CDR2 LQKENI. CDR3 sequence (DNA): TGTGCCAGCTCACAGGGGACTTCGGCCGATTCACCCCTCCACTTT. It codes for CASSQGTSADSPLHF.

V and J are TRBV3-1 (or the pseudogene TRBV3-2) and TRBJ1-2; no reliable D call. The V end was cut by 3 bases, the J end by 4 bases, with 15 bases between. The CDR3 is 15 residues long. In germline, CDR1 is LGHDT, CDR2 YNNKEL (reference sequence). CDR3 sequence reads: CASSHHSRSSYGYTF. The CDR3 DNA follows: TGTGCCAGCAGCCATCACTCCCGAAGTAGCTATGGCTACACCTTC.

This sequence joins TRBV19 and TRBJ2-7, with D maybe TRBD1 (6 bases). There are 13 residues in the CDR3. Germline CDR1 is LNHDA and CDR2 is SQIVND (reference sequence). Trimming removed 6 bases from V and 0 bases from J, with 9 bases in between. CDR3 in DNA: TGTGCCAGTAGCGGGGACAACTCCTACGAGCAGTACTTC. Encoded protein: CASSGDNSYEQYF.

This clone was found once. The CDR3 region is CASSLTGTSGLGDTQYF. The DNA of the CDR3 is TGTGCCAGCAGCCTGACCGGGACTAGCGGCCTGGGGGATACGCAGTATTTT. The chain joins TRBV5-6 to TRBJ2-3; 11 bases are a match to TRBD2. The CDR3 has 17 amino acids. The germline V gene has CDR1 SGHDT and CDR2 YYEEEE. J gave up 6 bases and V 4 bases, and 13 bases lay outside the gene matches. The whole variable domain, filled in from reference TRBV5-6 and TRBJ2-3, reads DAGVTQSPTHLIKTRGQQVTLRCSPKSGHDTVSWYQQALGQGPQFIFQYYEEEERQRGNFPDRFSGHQFPNYSSELNVNALLLGDSALYLCASSLTGTSGLGDTQYFGPGTRLTVL.

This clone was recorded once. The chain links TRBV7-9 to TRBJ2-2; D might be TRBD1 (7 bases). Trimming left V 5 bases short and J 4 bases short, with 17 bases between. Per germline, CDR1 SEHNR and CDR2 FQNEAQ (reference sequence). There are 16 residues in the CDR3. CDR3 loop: CASSPSGGPTTGELFF. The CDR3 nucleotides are TGTGCCAGCAGCCCTTCAGGGGGGCCAACCACCGGGGAGCTGTTTTTT.

The chain's CDR3 is CASSLEGATEAFF. CDR3 bases: TGTGCCAGCAGCCTGGAAGGGGCCACTGAAGCTTTCTTT. V usage is TRBV12-3 or TRBV12-4 and J usage is TRBJ1-1; tentatively, D is TRBD1 (5 bases). V dropped 6 bases and J dropped 4 bases, with 12 bases sitting between them. The CDR3 spans 13 residues.

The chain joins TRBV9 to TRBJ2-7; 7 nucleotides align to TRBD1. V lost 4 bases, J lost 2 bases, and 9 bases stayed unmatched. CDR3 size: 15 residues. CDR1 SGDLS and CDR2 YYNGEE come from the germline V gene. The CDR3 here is CASSLGTANTYEQYF. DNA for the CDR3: TGTGCCAGCAGCCTGGGGACAGCTAACACCTACGAGCAGTACTTC.

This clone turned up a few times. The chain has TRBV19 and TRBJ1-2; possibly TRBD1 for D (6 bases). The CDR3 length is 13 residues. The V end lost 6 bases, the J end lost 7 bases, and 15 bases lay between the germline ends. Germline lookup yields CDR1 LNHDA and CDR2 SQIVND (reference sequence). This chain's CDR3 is CASRSTGSFGYTF. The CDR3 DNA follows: TGTGCCAGTAGGTCGACAGGTTCCTTTGGCTACACCTTC.